This entry features one TCR beta chain sequence. What it binds is unknown. Germline-derived CDR1 and CDR2 are SGHRS and YFSETQ. The CDR3 spans 14 residues. V lost 1 base to trimming and J lost 2 bases, with 9 bases between them. The sample comes from a study of CD8+ T cells in alopecia areata. At the level of the study: Oral tofacitinib, 5 to 10 mg twice daily, was given in an open-label trial.

As to treatment: oral pan-JAK inhibitor, 5-10 mg twice daily. PBMCs were stained for CD3, CD4 and CD8, and CD4+ and CD8+ T cells were sorted. Sequencing used cDNA as its template, made by extracting RNA and reverse transcribing it. This table comes from immunoSEQ multiplex PCR, and its TCRdb copy is limited to in-frame clones, with some not included. The table shows a few hundred thousand clones, with roughly two fifths occurring only once. Study-wide points: Scalp sequencing captures resident alphabeta T cells of normal skin too.

The origin of this receptor is a human donor with alopecia areata. The chain couples TRBV5-1 to TRBJ2-5; unclear D gene. This specimen consisted of CD4+ T cells sorted from blood, obtained around week 31, from a patient treated with tofacitinib. The CDR3 DNA reads as TGCGCCAGCAGCTTGTCCGGGTGGCAAGAGACCCAGTACTTC. Translated, it gives CASSLSGWQETQYF.